This T cell receptor (beta chain) was identified in a study of cytotoxic CD8 clonotypes in ibrutinib-treated CLL. Study-wide points: Sampling schedules were unmatched across sustained-remission and progressing patients.

Generated by immunoSEQ multiplex PCR, the TCRdb table keeps only in-frame clones and is missing some. The repertoire holds some 98,000 clones, roughly 80% seen once, with about 29% in the top ten. With respect to this clone: Its antigen is still unknown.

Germline-derived CDR1 and CDR2 are MNHNY and SVGAGI (reference sequence). The CDR3 is made up of 15 amino acids. The specimen comprised PBMCs, sampled after 12 months of ibrutinib treatment. The V call is TRBV6-6, the J call TRBJ2-5, with TRBD1 as a possible D gene (6 bases). The J call is doubtful: the DNA matches TRBJ2-7 better. The origin of this receptor is a human donor with chronic lymphocytic leukemia. The CDR3: CASRPRTAHSYEQYF. The CDR3 DNA reads as TGTGCCAGCAGACCTCGGACAGCTCATTCCTACGAGCAGTACTTC.